This TCR beta chain was identified in a study of T cells expressing NK-cell markers. Study information: Out of eight donors sequenced, seven tested HCMV-seropositive and the remaining one seronegative.

TCRdb re-analyzed the 5' RACE reads; it lists each CDR3 protein once, without DNA. This repertoire includes some 390,000 distinct CDR3 sequences. Whole-study findings and limits: The leading position in the CD3+CD56-NKG2C+ fraction of four donors also went to these clonotypes.

CDR3 length: 14 amino acids. Germline V lookup: CDR1 SGHRS, CDR2 YFSETQ. About this clonotype: Its antigen is as yet unknown.

This clonotype was sampled from a woman aged 45-65 years in good health. The sample comprised blood T cells: a sorted CD56 or NKG2C T cell subset, CD4+ or CD8+ T cells, or bulk PBMC T cells (not recorded which). The rearrangement uses TRBV5-1 and TRBJ2-3. CDR3 amino acids: CASSPAANTDTQYF.